These 7 T cell receptor beta chains were sequenced from one sample in a study of CD4 T cells in relation to SARS-CoV-2 and coronaviruses. The unexposed donors gave CD4+ T cells in about 2010-2019, prior to COVID-19. CD4+ T cells were isolated from the cells after 10 days of culture. Their specific antigens are unknown. Assay used: immunoSEQ multiplex PCR; TCRdb lists only in-frame clones, some missing. The table has tens of thousands of clones, under 80% seen once. The sample consisted of CD4+ T cells from PBMCs, cultured in vitro. These receptors were obtained from a human donor in good health.

As DNA, the CDR3 is TGTGCCACCGGAGCGGGACAGTTCAATGAGCAGTTCTTC. It specifies CATGAGQFNEQFF. This chain joins TRBV24-1 and TRBJ2-1; D may correspond to TRBD1 or TRBD2 (7 bases each). V was shortened by 9 bases and J by 6 bases, with 14 bases between the two germline ends. The V gene's germline CDR1 is KGHDR and CDR2 SFDVKD. CDR3 length equals 13 residues.

The rearrangement links TRBV20-1 to TRBJ2-1; D is ambiguous. V dropped 3 bases and J dropped 7 bases, with 7 bases sitting between them. Germline CDR1 reads DFQATT; CDR2 reads SNEGSKA (reference sequence). This CDR3 is 11 amino acids long. The CDR3 bases are TGCAGTGCTAGCGTTGGTAATGAGCAGTTCTTC. Translation: CSASVGNEQFF.

The chain carries TRBV11-2 and TRBJ2-5, with 8 bases aligning to TRBD1. The CDR3 is 18 amino acids. V gave up 5 bases and J gave up 7 bases; unmatched junction bases: 21. Per the germline V gene, CDR1 is SGHAT and CDR2 is FQNNGV. The CDR3 sequence: CASSPDRGRLPALGTQYF. The CDR3, as DNA: TGTGCCAGCAGCCCAGACAGGGGACGACTCCCGGCCCTTGGGACCCAGTACTTC. The full variable domain, in which reference TRBV11-2 and TRBJ2-5 provide the parts outside the CDR3, is EAGVAQSPRYKIIEKRQSVAFWCNPISGHATLYWYQQILGQGPKLLIQFQNNGVVDDSQLPKDRFSAERLKGVDSTLKIQPAKLEDSAVYLCASSPDRGRLPALGTQYFGPGTRLLVL.

This chain joins TRBV5-8 and TRBJ2-4; TRBD1 agrees at 10 bases. The CDR3 totals 17 residues. In germline, CDR1 is SGHTS, CDR2 YDEGEE. Trimming took 1 base from V and 7 from J; bases not matched to a gene: 11. The CDR3 sequence is CASSLLPRTGGLNIQYF. CDR3 coding DNA: TGTGCCAGCAGCTTGCTACCCCGGACAGGGGGTTTGAACATTCAGTACTTC.

The chain has TRBV28 and TRBJ1-2, with D perhaps TRBD1 (5 bases). This CDR3 contains 13 residues. Germline assignment: CDR1 MDHEN and CDR2 SYDVKM. Trimming cost V 6 bases and J 4 bases, with 12 bases left between them. CDR3: CASRPTAVYGYTF. The CDR3 region has the DNA TGTGCCAGCAGGCCGACAGCGGTCTATGGCTACACCTTC.

CDR3 region: CASSLGGRTGTQETQYF. CDR3 nucleotide sequence: TGTGCCAGCAGCTTAGGCGGGAGGACAGGAACGCAAGAGACCCAGTACTTC. The V call is TRBV11-3, the J call TRBJ2-5; possibly TRBD2 for D (8 bases). Per germline, CDR1 SGHNT and CDR2 YENEEA. The CDR3 covers 17 residues. V dropped 1 base and J dropped 2 bases, with 17 bases sitting between them.

The rearrangement links TRBV9 to TRBJ2-1; 7 positions agree with TRBD2. The germline V gene encodes CDR1 SGDLS and CDR2 YYNGEE. V lost 2 bases to trimming and J lost 4 bases; unmatched junction nucleotides: 6. The CDR3 consists of 15 residues. The CDR3 bases are TGTGCCAGCAGCGTGAGCGGGACTACATACAATGAGCAGTTCTTC. Translation gives CASSVSGTTYNEQFF.